Listed here is a single TCR beta chain. This entry belongs to a study of monozygotic twins with cystic fibrosis. The method was immunoSEQ multiplex PCR; TCRdb's version includes in-frame clones alone and lacks a portion of them. This repertoire shows around 34,000 clones, 92% found once; its top ten account for around 0.99%. V lost 3 bases and J 1 base, leaving 16 bases between the germline ends. Germline V CDR1 and CDR2: SGHDT, YYEEEE. The CDR3 length is 16 residues. This receptor was obtained from a girl aged 2-10 years with cystic fibrosis. Sequenced material: blood. The chain carries TRBV5-6 and TRBJ1-1, with D uncertain. CDR3: CASSSGRTDSNTEAFF. In nucleotides, the CDR3 is TGTGCCAGCAGCTCCGGGCGGACGGACTCGAACACTGAAGCTTTCTTT.